These 16 T cell receptor beta chains originate from one sample sequenced in a study of blood T cell repertoires in COVID-19. Libraries were prepared by immunoSEQ multiplex PCR; TCRdb keeps only in-frame clonotypes and omits some of them. The sample includes 100,000 to 150,000 clones, more than 85% of them seen just once. Sequenced material: peripheral blood. These receptors all come from a man between 60 and 75 years old with COVID-19, enrolled during active disease.

The chain links TRBV6-6 to TRBJ2-7; D may be TRBD2 (7 bases). CDR1 MNHNY and CDR2 SVGAGI come from the germline V gene (reference sequence). The CDR3 is made up of 14 amino acids. Trimming removed 6 bases at V and 5 bases at J, with 17 bases between. CDR3 DNA: TGTGCCAGCAGCGCGAGGGGGGGCCGCAACGAGCAGTACTTC. Translated: CASSARGGRNEQYF.

V usage is TRBV9 and J usage is TRBJ2-3, with 7 bases lining up with TRBD1. J was trimmed by 4 bases and V by 0 bases; bases with no gene match: 5. The CDR3 totals 15 residues. Germline V gives CDR1 SGDLS, CDR2 YYNGEE. Here the CDR3 reads CASSVDDRDADTQYF. In DNA form, the CDR3 reads TGTGCCAGCAGCGTAGATGACAGGGATGCAGATACGCAGTATTTT. The full variable domain, with the rest looked up from reference TRBV9 and TRBJ2-3, is DSGVTQTPKHLITATGQRVTLRCSPRSGDLSVYWYQQSLDQGLQFLIQYYNGEERAKGNILERFSAQQFPDLHSELNLSSLELGDSALYFCASSVDDRDADTQYFGPGTRLTVL.

This clone was seen only once. The chain employs TRBV14 and TRBJ2-7, with D uncertain. Trimming removed 4 bases at V and 1 base at J, with 11 bases between. The CDR3 loop spans 14 amino acids. CDR1 SGHDN and CDR2 FVKESK come from the germline V gene. The chain's CDR3 is CASSPQMTSYEQYF. The CDR3 DNA reads as TGTGCCAGCAGCCCTCAAATGACATCCTACGAGCAGTACTTC.

V usage is TRBV4-3 and J usage is TRBJ1-2; the D is unclear. This CDR3 contains 13 residues. The V gene's germline CDR1 is LGHNA and CDR2 YSLEER. Trimming pared 2 bases from V and 14 bases from J, leaving 18 bases between. The CDR3 reads CASSQPLGEQATF. CDR3 nucleotides: TGCGCCAGCAGCCAACCTCTGGGAGAGCAAGCGACCTTC.

The chain recombines TRBV5-4 with TRBJ2-3, with D possibly TRBD1 on 5 matching bases. V was clipped by 4 bases and J by 7 bases, with 13 bases between them. The CDR3 spans 13 residues. CDR1 is SGHNT, CDR2 YYREEE, per germline (reference sequence). The CDR3 protein is CASSTTAENTQYF. CDR3 coding DNA: TGTGCCAGCAGCACGACAGCAGAAAATACGCAGTATTTT. Combining the CDR3 with reference TRBV5-4 and TRBJ2-3 gives the whole variable domain ETGVTQSPTHLIKTRGQQVTLRCSSQSGHNTVSWYQQALGQGPQFIFQYYREEENGRGNFPPRFSGLQFPNYSSELNVNALELDDSALYLCASSTTAENTQYFGPGTRLTVL.

This sequence joins TRBV6-2 or TRBV6-3 and TRBJ1-1; D not certain. This CDR3 has 15 amino acids. The germline CDR1 and CDR2 sequences are MNHEY and SVGEGT. The ends were cut back, 2 bases at V and 4 bases at J, with 14 bases in the middle. The chain's CDR3 is CASSYRPLRGTEAFF. As DNA, the CDR3 is TGTGCCAGCAGTTACAGGCCCCTCCGGGGCACTGAAGCTTTCTTT.

The chain has TRBV19 and TRBJ1-2, with D perhaps TRBD1 (6 bases). The V gene lost 5 bases and the J gene lost 7 bases, with 14 bases spanning the gap. Germline lookup yields CDR1 LNHDA and CDR2 SQIVND (reference sequence). The CDR3 covers 13 residues. The CDR3 protein is CASSFRQVVGYTF. The CDR3, as DNA: TGTGCCAGTAGTTTTCGACAGGTAGTTGGCTACACCTTC.

The chain joins TRBV5-6 to TRBJ1-5; D unclear. Germline V lookup: CDR1 SGHDT, CDR2 YYEEEE. V was pared by 4 bases and J by 0 bases, with 8 bases between. This CDR3 comprises 14 residues. The CDR3 here is CASSGGNSNQPQHF. The CDR3 DNA is TGTGCCAGCAGCGGAGGGAATAGCAATCAGCCCCAGCATTTT.

The chain uses TRBV5-4 and TRBJ1-2; D uncertain. V was trimmed by 1 base and J by 1 base, leaving 11 bases between them. Germline V CDR1 and CDR2: SGHNT, YYREEE (reference sequence). CDR3 length: 15 residues. The DNA for the CDR3 is TGTGCCAGCAGCTTGATAAACCTAAATAACTATGGCTACACCTTC. The encoded protein is CASSLINLNNYGYTF. The full variable domain, its missing parts supplied by reference TRBV5-4 and TRBJ1-2, is ETGVTQSPTHLIKTRGQQVTLRCSSQSGHNTVSWYQQALGQGPQFIFQYYREEENGRGNFPPRFSGLQFPNYSSELNVNALELDDSALYLCASSLINLNNYGYTFGSGTRLTVV.

This clone was observed a handful of times. The V call is TRBV18, the J call TRBJ1-6; D is unresolved. The ends were cut back, 1 base at V and 7 bases at J, with 8 bases in the middle. Germline assignment: CDR1 KGHSH and CDR2 LQKENI. The CDR3 contains 14 residues. CDR3 in amino acids: CASSPRSQNSPLHF. The CDR3, as DNA: TGTGCCAGCTCACCACGTTCGCAGAATTCACCCCTCCACTTT.

The V and J genes are TRBV9 and TRBJ1-2, with TRBD1 matching over 10 bases. This CDR3 has 16 residues. Trimming cost V 6 bases and J 5 bases; bases outside gene matches: 13. Germline CDR1 SGDLS, CDR2 YYNGEE. Written as DNA, the CDR3 is TGTGCCAGCACCGTGGCCGGGACAGGGGATGGGTATGGCTACACCTTC. Translated, it gives CASTVAGTGDGYGYTF.

The V gene is TRBV7-9, the J gene TRBJ1-5; no reliable D call. V gave up 1 base and J gave up 0 bases, with 10 bases separating them. The germline CDR1 and CDR2 sequences are SEHNR and FQNEAQ (reference sequence). The CDR3 is made up of 16 amino acids. The CDR3, as DNA: TGTGCCAGCAGCTTAGTTTCGGGTTATAGCAATCAGCCCCAGCATTTT. Translation gives CASSLVSGYSNQPQHF.

This chain connects TRBV6-5 to TRBJ1-5, with 8 bases that match TRBD1. Trimming at V came to 5 bases and at J to 5 bases, leaving 8 bases not matched to a gene. Per the germline V gene, CDR1 is MNHEY and CDR2 is SVGAGI. CDR3 size: 15 residues. CDR3 nucleotides: TGTGCCAGCAGTAGCGGACAGGGTTGGGATCAGCCCCAGCATTTT. This codes for CASSSGQGWDQPQHF.

This sequence joins TRBV9 and TRBJ2-2; 12 bases are a match to TRBD2. This CDR3 has 17 amino acids. The V gene end was trimmed by 0 bases and the J gene end by 6 bases; junction bases not matched to a gene: 6. Germline assignment: CDR1 SGDLS and CDR2 YYNGEE. CDR3 sequence: CASSVVASGGGAGELFF. Here the CDR3 DNA reads TGTGCCAGCAGCGTAGTGGCTAGCGGGGGGGGCGCCGGGGAGCTGTTTTTT.

CDR3 residues: CASRQGAINTEAFF. The CDR3, as DNA: TGTGCCAGCAGACAGGGGGCAATAAACACTGAAGCTTTCTTT. The rearrangement links TRBV6-5 to TRBJ1-1, with 9 bases that match TRBD1. The V segment lost 6 bases and the J segment 2 bases; nucleotides outside the gene matches: 4. CDR3 length equals 14 residues. Germline CDR1 MNHEY, CDR2 SVGAGI.

The V gene is TRBV27, the J gene TRBJ2-1; 7 nucleotides line up with TRBD1. CDR3 length: 15 residues. V dropped 4 bases and J dropped 8; count of bases not matched to a gene: 11. Germline V gene sequence: CDR1 MNHEY, CDR2 SMNVEV (reference sequence). The CDR3 DNA reads TGTGCCAGCAGTTCCCCGGGACAGCCAGCTGATGAGCAGTTCTTC. Translation: CASSSPGQPADEQFF.